Listed below are T cell receptor beta chains from one sample, sequenced in a study of post-analysis software for immune sequencing data. TCRdb reanalysed the PCR reads using MiXCR and keeps one entry per CDR3 protein. Of around 700,000 distinct CDR3 sequences in the sample, 55% to 60% are singletons; the top ten hold approximately 10%. The sample comprised blood. The receptor set was obtained from a girl aged 2 to 10 with multiple sclerosis. Each CDR3 is given without its conserved first and last residue. The size field is filled for only some rows; it gives once, few, many or a size class.

clone_size	v_call	cdr3_aa
few	TRBV29-1	SATSKNAVILGSYNEQF
-	TRBV7-2	ASSPQRDRAGYT
-	TRBV7-9	ASSFLADHEQF
-	TRBV18	ASPPGEGGDNEQF
-	TRBV5-1	ASSWRLPLRYNEQF
few	TRBV10-3	AISEGQGADTQY
few	TRBV7-2	ASSRGEQF
few	TRBV7-9	ASSYWTSGTYNEQF
-	TRBV9	ASSVELVRGDTGELF
-	TRBV4-3	ASSQDRAHYGYT
once	TRBV7-2	ASSLFSRVSDEQF
few	TRBV12-3/TRBV12-4	ASSFRDRGGHGYT
-	TRBV2	ASSEVPAYEQY
-	TRBV11-3	ASSLGRAGGPRYEQY
-	TRBV5-1	ASSPLTSGVQETQY
few	TRBV6-6	ASSYSRPPVPGTDTQY